This record concerns one T cell receptor (beta chain) sequence. This sample was included in a study of blood T cell repertoires in COVID-19. In the study overall: Acute and convalescent COVID-19 samples came from the United States, Italy and Spain. Sources were T cells, B-cell-depleted T cells, or PBMCs; the material itself was cDNA or gDNA.

The CDR3 is 14 residues long. CDR1 and CDR2 from the germline V gene are LNHDA and SQIVND (reference sequence). Germline trimming cut 7 bases from V and 6 bases from J; bases unmatched to any gene: 8. Per the original data handling: Amplifying reference gene primers gave estimates of nucleated cell counts. Clones were read by immunoSEQ multiplex PCR, and TCRdb kept only the in-frame ones, dropping some. Clonal size and the V and J genes are those of that table, whereas D and trimming came from the DNA. The sample shows about 59,000 clones, 65% to 80% of them seen only once. This receptor was taken from a man aged 55 to 70 with acute or convalescent COVID-19. The sample comprised peripheral blood. The genes are TRBV19 and TRBJ1-5, with TRBD1 matching over 8 bases. The CDR3 coding sequence is TGTGCCAGTAAATGGGCAGGGGGCTTTCAGCCCCAGCATTTT. It yields the protein CASKWAGGFQPQHF. Using reference TRBV19 and TRBJ1-5 for the parts outside the CDR3, the full variable domain is DGGITQSPKYLFRKEGQNVTLSCEQNLNHDAMYWYRQDPGQGLRLIYYSQIVNDFQKGDIAEGYSVSREKKESFPLTVTSAQKNPTAFYLCASKWAGGFQPQHFGDGTRLSIL.